The next 9 T cell receptor beta chains were all read from a single sample in a study of shared clonotypes between healthy human individuals. Measured with immunoSEQ multiplex PCR; TCRdb has only the in-frame clones, and not every one. The sample has roughly 2.6 million clones; over 85% are singletons. Sequenced material: naive CD4+ T cells sorted from blood. Subset defined: CD45RA+ positively selected. These receptors were obtained from a man younger than 35 in good health.

The chain employs TRBV29-1 and TRBJ2-7; no definite D call. The CDR3 has 14 amino acids. The V and J ends lost 0 bases and 3 bases respectively, with 12 bases between them. Germline V gene data show CDR1 as SQVTM and CDR2 as ANQGSEA. CDR3 nucleotide sequence: TGCAGCGTTGAAGATGGTGCTGGCGGCTACGAGCAGTACTTC. Its translation is CSVEDGAGGYEQYF.

This chain joins TRBV18 and TRBJ2-7, with D unresolved. V shed 3 bases and J shed 0 bases, with 9 bases lying between them. The V gene's germline CDR1 is KGHSH and CDR2 LQKENI. The CDR3 is made up of 14 amino acids. Written as DNA, the CDR3 is TGTGCCAGCTCACCTCAGAGAAACTCCTACGAGCAGTACTTC. This gives the protein CASSPQRNSYEQYF.

The chain is built from TRBV6-4 and TRBJ2-3; D tentatively reads TRBD1 or TRBD2 (5 bases each). The germline V and J ends were trimmed by 3 bases and 5 bases, with 15 bases remaining between them. The CDR3 totals 15 residues. CDR1 and CDR2 from the germline V gene are MRHNA and SNTAGT. The CDR3: CASSEVGAGIDTQYF. The CDR3 region has the DNA TGTGCCAGCAGTGAAGTCGGGGCAGGTATAGATACGCAGTATTTT.

The sample holds one count of this clone. The chain links TRBV4-3 to TRBJ2-1; D is unresolved. This CDR3 is 16 amino acids long. Germline assignment: CDR1 LGHNA and CDR2 YSLEER. Trimming took off 0 bases at V and 4 bases at J, with 13 bases between the two ends. CDR3 sequence reads: CASSQDELGSYNEQFF. The CDR3 region has the DNA TGCGCCAGCAGCCAAGATGAGCTTGGCAGTTACAATGAGCAGTTCTTC.

The rearrangement uses TRBV6-1 and TRBJ2-7; D call uncertain. Between the trimmed V and J ends, which lost 1 base and 9 bases, there was a span of 10 bases. The germline gives CDR1 MNHNS, CDR2 SASEGT. The CDR3 contains 12 residues. CDR3 protein: CASSEGSPGQYF. The CDR3 bases are TGTGCCAGCAGTGAAGGCAGCCCGGGGCAGTACTTC.

The chain carries TRBV5-8 and TRBJ2-1; either TRBD1 or TRBD2 may fit D (5 bases each). V shed 5 bases and J shed 2 bases, with 14 bases lying between them. The germline CDR1 and CDR2 sequences are SGHTS and YDEGEE. The CDR3 is made up of 15 amino acids. Here the CDR3 reads CASSYPGSAYNEQFF. CDR3 coding DNA: TGTGCCAGCAGTTACCCAGGGAGCGCCTACAATGAGCAGTTCTTC. The variable domain in full, completed from reference TRBV5-8 and TRBJ2-1, reads EAGVTQSPTHLIKTRGQQATLRCSPISGHTSVYWYQQALGLGLQFLLWYDEGEERNRGNFPPRFSGRQFPNYSSELNVNALELEDSALYLCASSYPGSAYNEQFFGPGTRLTVL.

This sequence joins TRBV2 and TRBJ1-2; D uncertain. V lost 4 bases and J lost 4, with 1 base in between. The CDR3 is 10 residues long. Germline V lookup: CDR1 SNHLY, CDR2 FYNNEI. The CDR3 loop reads CASSAYGYTF. In DNA, the CDR3 is TGTGCCAGCAGTGCCTATGGCTACACCTTC.

This sequence joins TRBV2 and TRBJ1-6, with D possibly matching TRBD1 (5 bases). Per the germline V gene, CDR1 is SNHLY and CDR2 is FYNNEI. V was trimmed by 2 bases and J by 7 bases, leaving 15 bases between them. The CDR3 sequence is 16 residues long. CDR3: CASSEWGGAGNSPLHF. In DNA, the CDR3 is TGTGCCAGCAGTGAATGGGGCGGGGCGGGAAATTCACCCCTCCACTTT.

This clone was detected a few times. The same CDR3 is also encoded by other DNA sequences in this sample. The chain uses TRBV6-5 and TRBJ2-5, with 11 bases aligning to TRBD1. This CDR3 has 15 amino acids. Germline CDR1 MNHEY, CDR2 SVGAGI. J gave up 5 bases and V 0 bases, and 2 bases lay outside the gene matches. The DNA for the CDR3 is TGTGCCAGCAGTTACTCGGACAGGGGGCAGGAGACCCAGTACTTC. Its protein is CASSYSDRGQETQYF.